This TCR beta chain was retrieved from a study of cytomegalovirus exposure and HLA in healthy donors (dated by TCRdb to about 2017). For the study in its entirety: An earlier analysis of some 550 of the donors reported more than 250 Gb of sequence data and 120 million or so unique TCR beta sequences from 150 million to 200 million T cells. An earlier analysis of roughly 580 of the donors used high-throughput TCR beta sequencing to judge whether each TCR beta V gene segment behaved as functional or pseudogenic. The T cell repertoires of under 700 subjects were profiled by immunosequencing and related to cytomegalovirus serostatus. The study aimed to test whether signatures of past pathogen exposure could be identified by cataloging public T cell receptors. All discovery cohort repertoires had been generated using a single sequencing platform. A separate validation cohort of 100 to 150 different subjects was used in addition to the roughly 720-subject first cohort. An early release covering 500 to 750 HLA-typed donors comprised 300 to 350 gigabases of sequencing data and tens of millions of unique TCR sequences. Donor age, sex, ethnicity and CMV serostatus were compiled together with the repertoire data. Typing coverage differed by locus: A, B, C, DRB1 and DQB1 were typed in roughly 620-630 donors, DQA1 in approximately 520, DPA1 in 600 to 610, and DPB1 in roughly 450. About five DR-DQ haplotypes were handled as single units for association and clustering, since linkage in the cohort was strong. To predict cytomegalovirus infection status, the study brought together high-throughput TCR immunosequencing, statistical association of individual TCRs with disease status, and machine learning. Among the roughly 400 genotyped donors, around 81% belonged to the genetic ancestry cluster associated with self-reported Caucasian donors. The later analysis used no new phenotypic data to find candidate immune exposures, relying instead on TCR beta sequences and their occurrence across donors. Across some 400 genotyped donors of the cohort, an average of roughly 250,000 unique TCR beta nucleotide sequences per donor were sequenced, and roughly 17% of those sequences were non-productive. A later analysis re-examined previously published TCR beta repertoires from more than 600 donors and added high-resolution HLA genotyping to investigate patterns of TCR occurrence. HLA typing included class I and class II loci at four-digit resolution. A later genetic analysis took genome-wide SNP genotypes for about three fifths of the 666 donors and used that subset as a discovery cohort.

The cohort consisted of 650 to 850 healthy bone marrow donors. At the time of sampling, all cohort members were nominally healthy, though unrecorded immune exposures were likely present. The donor tested CMV seronegative, placing the donor among the 350 or so seronegative members of the cohort. Each donor provided a peripheral blood sample, and peripheral blood mononuclear cells were used for TCR beta sequencing. Genomic DNA was extracted from the blood cell samples with the Qiagen DNeasy Blood Extraction Kit. At the junction V is shortened by 3 bases and J by 3 bases; bases outside the gene matches: 9. The CDR1 and CDR2 encoded by the germline V gene (reference sequence) are WNHNN and SYGVQD. Measured from the cysteine to the phenylalanine, the CDR3 is 16 residues long. The retained sequence is limited to the CDR3, 48 bases, with the frame set at the first base. Study-wide conclusions, independent of this receptor: In the study, approximately 160 TCR beta chains were listed as associated with cytomegalovirus. A cluster of highly shared sequence variants was judged likely to represent a technical artifact of the sequencing pipeline. Correlated functional status among segregating V segments might be attributable to linkage disequilibrium, but an unknown experimental factor could not be ruled out. The classifier was reported to diagnose cytomegalovirus status with high specificity and sensitivity in both the original cohort and the validation cohort. Because HLA typing was missing for some donors at each locus, association tests included only the typed subset. In a later analysis, HLA-associated TCR beta chains showed more clonal expansion and lower generation probabilities than non-associated chains that were equally common. The 87-base-pair reads could not distinguish some IMGT-functional V segments, including TRBV6-2 and TRBV6-3, so those segments were excluded. CMV serostatus was the only immune exposure information available for the cohort. Presence/absence analyses assumed roughly uniform sequencing depth across donors, an assumption that may not hold. A later analysis associated 15,000 to 20,000 TCR beta sequences with specific HLA alleles at a false discovery rate of 0.05. In vitro tests confirmed that a few of the cytomegalovirus-associated TCR beta chains recognize cytomegalovirus antigens. A further reported finding was that TCR beta sequences accurately predicted the HLA-A and HLA-B alleles for most subjects in the first cohort. When HLA alleles, especially DR and DQ, strongly co-occurred, TCR associations were difficult to assign to individual alleles. An association between a missense DCLRE1C variant and V-gene and J-gene trimming of TCR beta chains was found in a later genetic analysis and replicated in an independent cohort. Broadly in line with IMGT annotations, most TCR beta V segments showed up in productive rearrangements about 87% or about 30% of the time in an earlier analysis of several hundred of the donors. Because counts were too low, seventeen rarely observed V segments, including chromosome 9 orphons, were left out of the earlier analysis of a few hundred of the donors. According to a later analysis, TCR association rates differed among HLA loci, with DRB1 alleles showing the most associated TCRs and HLA-C alleles showing the fewest. In a later analysis, several top co-occurrence clusters were reported to appear linked to parvovirus B19, influenza, CMV and Epstein-Barr virus. This cohort had only TCR beta chains sequenced, and the lack of alpha or paired-chain data limited which features could be detected. While some public TCRs were present in many individuals, most TCR sequences turned up only very rarely across donors. In a later analysis, most CMV-associated TCR beta chains were found to appear HLA-restricted, with HLA associations seemingly driven largely by CMV exposure. According to the authors, the approach could potentially be generalized to other disease states and immunological phenotypes. In a later genetic analysis, fewer N-insertions in productive TCRs were reported among donors in an Asian-associated ancestry cluster than the roughly 710-donor mean.

Comment on this clone: Its antigen is unknown. No much larger clone is present one base from it, and per-base qualities are unavailable.

The library was obtained by the immunoSEQ multiplex PCR assay. For the multiplex PCR, a mixture combining 60 forward primers for TCR Vbeta segments and 13 reverse primers for TCR Jbeta segments was used. A multiplex PCR assay on genomic DNA amplified the CDR3 region of rearranged TCR beta genes. The Illumina HiSeq System was used to sequence the amplified TCR beta libraries as 87-base-pair reads. The paper's processing steps were these. A later analysis tallied 80 million to 95 million unique TCR beta chains across the roughly 610 repertoires, and about 10 million of those chains were shared by two or more donors. A nearest-neighbor algorithm error-corrected the raw reads and collapsed the reads into unique sequences, merging closely related sequences to remove PCR and sequencing errors. CDR3 sequences were aligned to IMGT reference sequences to assign V, D and J gene segments. For a sequence to be retained, at least a six-nucleotide match to both a V gene segment and a J gene segment was required. A rearrangement was called productive if the CDR3 had no stop codons and remained in frame with V and J, and every other rearrangement was called non-productive. Following IMGT convention, CDR3 was defined as the stretch from the second conserved V-encoded cysteine up to the conserved J-encoded phenylalanine. Sequences without an unambiguous match to a single V gene segment were excluded from the earlier analysis of over 500 of the donors. An earlier analysis of several hundred of the donors classified V segments as functional when productive rearrangements were above 56.7% and as segregating when the standard deviation between donors was above 5%. To diagnose cytomegalovirus status from the catalog of TCR beta chain sequences, a statistical classification framework was built. In a later analysis, V and J genes were assigned by comparing TCR nucleotide sequences against IMGT/GENE-DB human TR gene sequences. In a later analysis, CDR3 sequences and most-parsimonious VDJ recombination scenarios were assigned using the TCRdist pipeline. In a later analysis, every TCR beta chain was defined by the combination of its CDR3 amino acid sequence and its V-gene family, and reads without a unique V-gene family were dropped. To address suspected cross-contamination and a sequencing artifact, a later analysis removed approximately 590 highly shared, low-generation-probability nucleotide sequences. In a later analysis, a clonal expansion index was calculated for each public chain from normalized within-repertoire ranks of inferred template counts. Generation probabilities in a later analysis came from a VDJ recombination model fitted to out-of-frame rearrangements, and those results were checked against IGoR. A later analysis scored TCR-TCR, TCR-HLA and TCR-CMV co-occurrence with hypergeometric tests, applying a repertoire-size bias correction to TCR pairs. A later analysis estimated false discovery rates by permuting HLA or CMV assignments 20 times. In a later analysis, co-occurring TCRs were grouped with DBSCAN, and TCRdist sequence similarity was added when clustering was performed within HLA-allele-positive subsets. Co-occurrence clustering excluded repertoires with fewer than 30,000 or more than 120,000 public chains, plus five with anomalous nucleotide sharing. This immuneACCESS table, as held by TCRdb, lists in-frame sequences with V and J called but not all clones. Of the missing ones, under half trace to an unresolved V gene in checked studies; the others have no known cause. The V and J calls and clone size come from that table; D and trimming were worked out from the DNA. The sample table holds approximately 220,000 clones, of which about 83% were seen once. Less than 20% of the sample lies in the top ten.

The source material was PBMCs. This sequence uses TRBV10-1 and TRBJ1-1; TRBD1 lines up with 8 middle nucleotides. The origin of this receptor is a man in his forties in good health and CMV-seronegative. This receptor has the CDR3 CASSEDRGLGDTEAFF. Here is the DNA: TGCGCCAGCAGTGAAGACAGGGGATTGGGGGACACTGAAGCTTTCTTT.